The clone carrying this T cell receptor (beta chain) has just a few counts. The antigen is unknown. The repertoire was sequenced with immunoSEQ multiplex PCR; TCRdb's copy has only in-frame clones and lacks some. This table has around 1,700 clones, about 39% appearing once. The data belong to a study of Tregs in tolerant kidney transplant recipients. Study summary: Mixed chimerism was transient after nonmyeloablative marrow transplants from related graft donors. Study-wide findings and caveats: Changing PCR primers prevented nucleotide comparison between some patients' samples. No direct test of biological reproducibility was done here.

The germline V gene has CDR1 SGHTS and CDR2 YDEGEE. V was pared by 3 bases and J by 1 base, with 7 bases of the junction left unmatched. CDR3 length: 17 amino acids. The sample taken for sequencing was Tregs from blood cultured with allogeneic cells. This TCR derives from a human patient who received a combined kidney and bone marrow transplant. The graft donor may be the source of some T cells. The chain carries TRBV5-8 and TRBJ2-3; 11 bases are a match to TRBD2. The CDR3 protein is CASSSYGLAGGTDTQYF. The CDR3 DNA reads TGTGCCAGCAGCTCTTACGGACTAGCGGGCGGCACAGATACGCAGTATTTT.